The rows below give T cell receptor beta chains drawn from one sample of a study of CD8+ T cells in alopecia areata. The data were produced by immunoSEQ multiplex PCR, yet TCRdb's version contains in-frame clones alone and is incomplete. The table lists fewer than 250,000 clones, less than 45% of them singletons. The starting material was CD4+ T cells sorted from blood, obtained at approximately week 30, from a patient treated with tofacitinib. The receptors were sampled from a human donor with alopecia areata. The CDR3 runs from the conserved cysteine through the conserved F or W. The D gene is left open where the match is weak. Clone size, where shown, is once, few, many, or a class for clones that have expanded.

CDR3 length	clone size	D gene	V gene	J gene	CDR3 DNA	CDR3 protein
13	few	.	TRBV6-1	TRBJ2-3	TGTGCCCGGGGGGCCCAGCACACAGATACGCAGTATTTT	CARGAQHTDTQYF
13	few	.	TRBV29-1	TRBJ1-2	TGCAGCGGGGGGAACAGCCAACGCGACGGCTACACCTTC	CSGGNSQRDGYTF
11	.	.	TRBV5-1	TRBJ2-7	TGCGCCAGCAGCGTTAGCAACGAGCAGTACTTC	CASSVSNEQYF
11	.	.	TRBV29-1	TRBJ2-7	TGCAGCGTCGGGGACGGCTACGAGCAGTACTTC	CSVGDGYEQYF
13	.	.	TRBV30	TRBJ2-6	TGTGCCTGGAGGACTGCGGGGGCCAACGTCCTGACTTTC	CAWRTAGANVLTF
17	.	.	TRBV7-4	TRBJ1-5	TGTGCCAGCAGCCCCCGCATACACCTGGGAAGCAATCAGCCCCAGCATTTT	CASSPRIHLGSNQPQHF
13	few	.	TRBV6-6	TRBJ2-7	TGTGCCAGCAGTTCCAACACAGACTACGAGCAGTACTTC	CASSSNTDYEQYF
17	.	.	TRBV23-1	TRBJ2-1	TGCGCCAGCAGTCGACGGAGGGCCCCAACCTCCTACAATGAGCAGTTCTTC	CASSRRRAPTSYNEQFF
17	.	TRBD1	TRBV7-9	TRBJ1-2	TGTGCCAGCAGCTTAGCCGGGACAGGGGGCCCCCTCTATGGCTACACCTTC	CASSLAGTGGPLYGYTF
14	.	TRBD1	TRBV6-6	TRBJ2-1	TGTGCCACCAAAGAGACAGGGGCTAACAATGAGCAGTTCTTC	CATKETGANNEQFF
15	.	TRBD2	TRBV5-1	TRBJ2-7	TGCGCCAGCAGCCGACTAGCGGTACGGACCTACGAGCAGTACTTC	CASSRLAVRTYEQYF
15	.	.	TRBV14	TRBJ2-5	TGTGCCAGCAGCCAAGATACTAGGGTCTTGGAGACCCAGTACTTC	CASSQDTRVLETQYF
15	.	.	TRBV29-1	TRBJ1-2	TGCAGCGTTGAAGATCGGGCGTTGTTAGGGGATGGCTACACCTTC	CSVEDRALLGDGYTF